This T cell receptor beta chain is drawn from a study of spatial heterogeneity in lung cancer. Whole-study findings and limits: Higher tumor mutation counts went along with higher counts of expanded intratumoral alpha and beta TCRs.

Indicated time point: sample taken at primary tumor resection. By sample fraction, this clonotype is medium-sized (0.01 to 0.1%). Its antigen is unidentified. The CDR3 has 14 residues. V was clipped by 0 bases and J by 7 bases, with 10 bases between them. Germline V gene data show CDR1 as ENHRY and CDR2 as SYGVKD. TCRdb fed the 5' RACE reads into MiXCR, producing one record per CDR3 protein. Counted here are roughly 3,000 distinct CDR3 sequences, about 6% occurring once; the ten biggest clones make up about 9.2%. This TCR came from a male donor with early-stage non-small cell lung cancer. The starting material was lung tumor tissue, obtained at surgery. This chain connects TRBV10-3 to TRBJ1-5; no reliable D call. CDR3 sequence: CAISESAERQPQHF. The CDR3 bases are TGTGCCATCAGTGAGTCCGCGGAAAGGCAGCCCCAGCATTTT.